This T cell receptor (beta chain) came from a study of glioma-infiltrating T cells. This CDR3 is 13 amino acids long. In germline, CDR1 is SGHRS, CDR2 YFSETQ. Trimming left V 6 bases short and J 4 bases short, with 10 bases between. Amplification of TCR alpha and beta CDR3 regions from RNA used iRepertoire nested multiplex PCR. A single record per CDR3 protein comes from TCRdb applying MiXCR to the multiplex PCR reads. Here the sample spans approximately 93,000 distinct CDR3 sequences, 35% to 45% being singletons. This clonotype has ten or more counts. V and J are TRBV5-1 and TRBJ2-2; no reliable D call. Sequencing used glioma tissue, nonneoplastic brain tissue, or PBMCs (not recorded which). This receptor was obtained from a human donor with low-grade glioma or glioblastoma, undergoing nonglioma brain surgery, or in good health (not recorded which). CDR3 in DNA: TGCGCCAGCACGATGGACGGCACCGGGGAGCTGTTTTTT. This codes for CASTMDGTGELFF.